A selection of T cell receptor beta chains follows, all from one sample in a study of beta chain features in type 1 diabetes. Here immunoSEQ multiplex PCR was the method, and the copy in TCRdb shows in-frame clones only, minus some. The sample lists 150,000 to 200,000 clones, around 8.4% occurring once. Material: central memory CD4+ T cells from blood. Receptors were obtained from a woman aged 18-29 years with type 1 diabetes. Each CDR3 is given with its conserved first and last residue. A D gene is named only where the DNA matches it firmly. Clone size is given for some rows only: seen once, a few or many times, or a class if the clone is expanded.

J,size,D,V,DNA,CDR3
TRBJ1-2,few,NA,TRBV19,TGTGCCAGTAGTCCACTAGTCGCGGCGGGACGCGGTGGCTACACCTTC,CASSPLVAAGRGGYTF
TRBJ2-7,many,NA,TRBV7-2,TGTGCCAGCAGCTTCTCTACTAGTCCAACCTACGAGCAGTACTTC,CASSFSTSPTYEQYF
TRBJ2-2,few,NA,TRBV28,TGTGCCAGCAGCCAACTAATGGGGGGAACCGGGGAGCTGTTTTTT,CASSQLMGGTGELFF
TRBJ1-2,few,TRBD1,TRBV5-6,TGTGCCAGCAGCTTGCTCTGGGACAGGGCTACAAACTATGGCTACACCTTC,CASSLLWDRATNYGYTF
TRBJ1-1,few,NA,TRBV5-1,TGCGCCAGCAGCTGGATGACAGAGACTGAAGCTTTCTTT,CASSWMTETEAFF
TRBJ2-5,few,NA,TRBV30,TGTGCCTGGAGTTCGACTAGTAGGGAGACCCAGTACTTC,CAWSSTSRETQYF
TRBJ2-1,few,NA,TRBV7-2,TGTGCCAGCAACCCGGAGGGCTCCCACAATGAGCAGTTCTTC,CASNPEGSHNEQFF
TRBJ2-7,NA,NA,TRBV29-1,TGCAGCGTTGCGGGGTCGCGCTACGAGCAGTACTTC,CSVAGSRYEQYF
TRBJ2-1,few,TRBD2,TRBV7-2,TGTGCCAGCAGAAGGCGGGGGGCGAGTGAGCAGTTCTTC,CASRRRGASEQFF
TRBJ1-6,few,NA,TRBV27,TGTGCCAGCAGTCCTCAACCTAATAATTCACCCCTCCACTTT,CASSPQPNNSPLHF
TRBJ1-1,few,NA,TRBV4-1,TGCGCCAGCAGCCCCCCCGGGTCGAACACTGAAGCTTTCTTT,CASSPPGSNTEAFF
TRBJ2-5,NA,NA,TRBV15,TGTGCCACCAGCAGAGCCCAGGGGATGTGGAAGACCCAGTACTTC,CATSRAQGMWKTQYF
TRBJ1-2,NA,NA,TRBV29-1,TGCAGCGTGCTAGACGGGAACTATGGCTACACCTTC,CSVLDGNYGYTF
TRBJ2-7,NA,NA,TRBV5-6,TGTGCCAGCAGCTCGGGACCGGGGGGCGACTACGAGCAGTACTTC,CASSSGPGGDYEQYF
TRBJ2-1,NA,TRBD2,TRBV6-5,TGTGCCAGCCTGAGGAGCGGGGCCAGAAATGAGCAGTTCTTC,CASLRSGARNEQFF
TRBJ2-6,few,NA,TRBV19,TGTGCCAGTAGCCCCGAGGCAGCCGGGGCCAACGTCCTGACTTTC,CASSPEAAGANVLTF
TRBJ2-7,few,NA,TRBV7-9,TGTGCCAGCAGCTCAACCACTGGGGCAGTGGGGTTTTACGAGCAGTACTTC,CASSSTTGAVGFYEQYF
TRBJ2-7,NA,TRBD2,TRBV18,TGTGCCAGCTCACCAGGAGCGGGAGGACTCTACGAGCAGTACTTC,CASSPGAGGLYEQYF
TRBJ2-1,NA,TRBD2,TRBV18,TGTGCCAGCTCACCACCTAGCGGGAGGGGGGAGCAGTTCTTC,CASSPPSGRGEQFF
TRBJ2-7,few,NA,TRBV27,TGTGCCAGCAGGTGGCAGGGGACCTACGAGCAGTACTTC,CASRWQGTYEQYF